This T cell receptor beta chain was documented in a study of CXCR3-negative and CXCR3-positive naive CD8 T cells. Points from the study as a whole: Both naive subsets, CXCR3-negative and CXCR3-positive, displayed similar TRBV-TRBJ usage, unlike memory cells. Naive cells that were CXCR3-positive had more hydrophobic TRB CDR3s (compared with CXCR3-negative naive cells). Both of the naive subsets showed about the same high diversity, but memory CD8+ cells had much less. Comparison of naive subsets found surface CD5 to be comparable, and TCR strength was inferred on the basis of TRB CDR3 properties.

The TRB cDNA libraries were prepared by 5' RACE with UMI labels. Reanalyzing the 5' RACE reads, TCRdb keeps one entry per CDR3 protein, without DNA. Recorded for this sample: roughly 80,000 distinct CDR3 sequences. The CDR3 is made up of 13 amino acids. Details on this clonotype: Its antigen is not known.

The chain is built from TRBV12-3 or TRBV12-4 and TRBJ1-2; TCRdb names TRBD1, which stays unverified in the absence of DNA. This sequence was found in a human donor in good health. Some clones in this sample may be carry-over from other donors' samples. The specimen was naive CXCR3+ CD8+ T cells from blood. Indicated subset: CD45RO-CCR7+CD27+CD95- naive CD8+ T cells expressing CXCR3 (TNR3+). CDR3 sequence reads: CASSPGAPYGYTF.